A selection of T cell receptor beta chains follows, all from one sample in a study of shared clonotypes between healthy human individuals. Using immunoSEQ multiplex PCR, the repertoire was profiled, and TCRdb retains in-frame clones only, with some absent. The sample carries 1.6 million or so clones, 96% recorded once. The sequencing input was naive CD4+ T cells sorted from blood. The receptors were sampled from a man under 40 in good health. CDR3s include the opening cysteine and the closing phenylalanine or tryptophan. The D gene is left open where the match is weak. Rows give clone size only sometimes, using once, few, many, or a class for an expanded clone.

d_call,clone_size,v_call,j_call,cdr3_nt,cdr3_aa
-,-,TRBV18,TRBJ1-1,TGTGCCAGCTCACCCACAGCCATTGGGACTGAAGCTTTCTTT,CASSPTAIGTEAFF
-,-,TRBV6-6,TRBJ2-5,TGTGCCAGCAGTTTCCTAGAGACCCAGTACTTC,CASSFLETQYF
-,-,TRBV6-6,TRBJ2-7,TGTGCCAGCAGCTACCAACGGGCAAGGGACGAGCAGTACTTC,CASSYQRARDEQYF
-,few,TRBV5-6,TRBJ2-7,TGTGCCAGCAGCTTAGGCTACTCCTACGAGCAGTACTTC,CASSLGYSYEQYF
TRBD2,once,TRBV19,TRBJ2-1,TGTGCCAGTAGTATATCTAGCGGGAAGTCCCATGAGCAGTTCTTC,CASSISSGKSHEQFF
TRBD1,-,TRBV19,TRBJ1-2,TGTGCCAGTAGTATAGTCTCGGGACAGGGACATGGCTACACCTTC,CASSIVSGQGHGYTF
-,-,TRBV7-9,TRBJ2-1,TGTGCCAGCAGCCTGGCGTCCGGGAGTCGTAGTGAGCAGTTCTTC,CASSLASGSRSEQFF
TRBD2,-,TRBV7-2,TRBJ2-7,TGTGCCAGCAGCTTAGATGCTAGCGGCTACTACGAGCAGTACTTC,CASSLDASGYYEQYF
-,-,TRBV2,TRBJ2-7,TGTGCCAGCAGTGCGCGGGAACCGAACGAGCAGTACTTC,CASSAREPNEQYF
TRBD1,-,TRBV5-4,TRBJ2-7,TGTGCCAGCAAACGCGCCGGGACAGCCTCCTACGAGCAGTACTTC,CASKRAGTASYEQYF
TRBD1,-,TRBV6-5,TRBJ1-5,TGTGCCAGCAGTATTGACAGGGCAAGTAATCAGCCCCAGCATTTT,CASSIDRASNQPQHF
TRBD1,once,TRBV4-1,TRBJ1-4,TGCGCCAGCAGCCAAGGTCCAGGGGGGGCCGCTAATGAAAAACTGTTTTTT,CASSQGPGGAANEKLFF
TRBD1,-,TRBV6-6,TRBJ2-1,TGTGCCAGCAGTTCCCGACAGGGGAACAATGAGCAGTTCTTC,CASSSRQGNNEQFF
-,-,TRBV5-4,TRBJ2-7,TGTGCCAGCAGCCTACCACACGGGGGGCCTTCCTACGAGCAGTACTTC,CASSLPHGGPSYEQYF
-,-,TRBV29-1,TRBJ2-2,TGCAGCGTTGTACAATCGATCACCGGGGAGCTGTTTTTT,CSVVQSITGELFF
-,-,TRBV18,TRBJ2-7,TGTGCCAGCTCACCACCGGGGTCCAACGAGCAGTACTTC,CASSPPGSNEQYF
-,-,TRBV7-3,TRBJ2-4,TGTGCCAGCAGCTTTGGTCCAGCAATCCAGGGCAAAAACATTCAGTACTTC,CASSFGPAIQGKNIQYF
TRBD2,once,TRBV5-4,TRBJ2-5,TGTGCCAGCAGCTTGCCTAGCGGGAGATCCGGGGAGACCCAGTACTTC,CASSLPSGRSGETQYF
TRBD2,-,TRBV28,TRBJ2-1,TGTGCCAGCAGTTTAGGGAGCGGGACTGGTACAAGTGAGCAGTTCTTC,CASSLGSGTGTSEQFF
-,-,TRBV19,TRBJ2-3,TGTGCCAGTAGGCTTTCCGGGACGCGGGGACCAGATACGCAGTATTTT,CASRLSGTRGPDTQYF
-,-,TRBV7-2,TRBJ2-7,TGTGCCAGCAGCCAAAACCCGGGGGCCTACGAGCAGTACTTC,CASSQNPGAYEQYF
TRBD2,once,TRBV29-1,TRBJ2-5,TGCAGCGTTGACGCAAGCGGGAGGGGAGAGACCCAGTACTTC,CSVDASGRGETQYF
TRBD2,-,TRBV15,TRBJ2-7,TGTGCCACCAGCAGAGATAGGGGTTGGGCTAGCGGGAGCTACGAGCAGTACTTC,CATSRDRGWASGSYEQYF
-,-,TRBV7-3,TRBJ1-2,TGTGCCAGCAGCTTAACGACAGCGACCTCGGAGGGCTACACCTTC,CASSLTTATSEGYTF
TRBD2,once,TRBV5-4,TRBJ2-3,TGTGCCAGCAGCCTAGCGGGAGGGCCGGAAGATACGCAGTATTTT,CASSLAGGPEDTQYF
TRBD1,once,TRBV18,TRBJ1-4,TGTGCCAGCTCAGGACAGGGGGCGAGTGGTGAAAAACTGTTTTTT,CASSGQGASGEKLFF
-,-,TRBV10-2,TRBJ2-7,TGCGCCAGCAGGGGGCCTACCTACGAGCAGTACTTC,CASRGPTYEQYF